This T cell receptor (beta chain) emerged from a study of T cells in Graves' hyperthyroidism and ophthalmopathy. Study information: Peripheral blood draws took place at initial diagnosis, ahead of any treatment.

The germline CDR1 and CDR2 sequences are MNHNS and SASEGT. V dropped 3 bases and J dropped 7 bases, with 7 bases sitting between them. The CDR3 length is 12 residues. This clonotype was seen a handful of times. TCR beta CDR3 sequences were amplified from RNA transcripts. Using the HTBI primer set, a first-round RT-PCR was run on the TCR CDR3. TCRdb independently ran MiXCR on the multiplex PCR reads; one entry per CDR3 protein. The repertoire holds about 380,000 distinct CDR3 sequences, with roughly 14% as singletons. Every diagnosis used clinical symptoms, serum thyroxine and TRAb, thyroid ultrasound and orbital computed tomography.

Sequenced: blood. The genes are TRBV6-1 and TRBJ1-5; D is possibly TRBD1 (5 bases). This clonotype was obtained from a man aged 25-45 years with Graves' hyperthyroidism that later progressed to Graves' ophthalmopathy. The CDR3 reads CASSDWDQPQHF. The CDR3 DNA reads TGTGCCAGCAGTGATTGGGACCAGCCCCAGCATTTT.